Below, 28 T cell receptor beta chains from the same sample are listed, as sequenced in a study of long-term antiretroviral therapy in people with HIV. A v3.0 immunoSEQ assay was performed at survey level. Only in-frame clones appear in the TCRdb table, and some are missing; sequencing was by immunoSEQ multiplex PCR. The sample lists about 15,000 clones, approximately 80% occurring once. The specimen comprised unsorted PBMCs, sampled just before starting antiretroviral therapy. The receptors shown here come from a man aged 35-49 years with HIV.

The rearrangement joins TRBV18 to TRBJ1-2, with 10 bases that match TRBD1. The CDR3 extends over 15 amino acids. V gave up 3 bases and J gave up 3 bases; unmatched junction bases: 4. Germline values: CDR1 KGHSH, CDR2 LQKENI. The chain's CDR3 is CASSPGTGAYYGYTF. DNA for the CDR3: TGTGCCAGCTCACCGGGGACAGGGGCGTACTATGGCTACACCTTC.

The V call is TRBV15, the J call TRBJ2-3; no firm D call. V was pared by 2 bases and J by 1 base, with 13 bases between. This CDR3 contains 16 residues. Germline CDR1 and CDR2: LNHNV and YYDKDF (reference sequence). The CDR3 loop reads CATSRLGNFRTDTQYF. The CDR3 nucleotides read TGTGCCACCAGCAGATTAGGTAACTTTCGCACAGATACGCAGTATTTT. Full variable domain (missing parts from reference TRBV15 and TRBJ2-3): DAMVIQNPRYQVTQFGKPVTLSCSQTLNHNVMYWYQQKSSQAPKLLFHYYDKDFNNEADTPDNFQSRRPNTSFCFLDIRSPGLGDTAMYLCATSRLGNFRTDTQYFGPGTRLTVL.

The chain uses TRBV6-1 and TRBJ2-3; 8 bases line up with TRBD2. The CDR3 spans 14 residues. The germline CDR1 and CDR2 sequences are MNHNS and SASEGT. With 8 bases clipped from V and 3 bases from J, the junction kept 7 bases outside the gene matches. The chain's CDR3 is CASGYSGITDTQYF. The CDR3 bases are TGTGCCAGCGGTTATAGCGGGATAACAGATACGCAGTATTTT.

The gene calls are TRBV5-1 and TRBJ2-5; D is tentatively TRBD1 or TRBD2 (6 bases each). The V and J ends lost 4 bases and 1 base respectively, with 11 bases between them. Germline V gene sequence: CDR1 SGHRS, CDR2 YFSETQ. This CDR3 spans 14 amino acids. CDR3 sequence (DNA): TGCGCCAGCAGCCTATCGGGGGCCCAAGAGACCCAGTACTTC. Its translation is CASSLSGAQETQYF.

The chain combines TRBV19 with TRBJ2-6; D not resolved. The V end lost 4 bases, the J end lost 4 bases, and 8 bases lay between the germline ends. In germline, CDR1 is LNHDA, CDR2 SQIVND (reference sequence). The CDR3 sequence is 14 residues long. The CDR3 region is CASSSREGANVLTF. The CDR3 bases are TGTGCCAGTAGTAGCCGAGAGGGGGCCAACGTCCTGACTTTC. Full variable domain (remainder filled in from reference TRBV19 and TRBJ2-6): DGGITQSPKYLFRKEGQNVTLSCEQNLNHDAMYWYRQDPGQGLRLIYYSQIVNDFQKGDIAEGYSVSREKKESFPLTVTSAQKNPTAFYLCASSSREGANVLTFGAGSRLTVL.

The J gene is TRBJ2-2, the V gene TRBV5-1, with a weak D call TRBD1 (5 bases). Trimming removed 4 bases from V and 4 bases from J, with 8 bases in between. The germline V gene has CDR1 SGHRS and CDR2 YFSETQ. This CDR3 is built from 13 residues. CDR3 sequence: CASSQTATGELFF. The CDR3 DNA is TGCGCCAGCAGCCAGACAGCCACCGGGGAGCTGTTTTTT.

This clone was counted once. Written as DNA, the CDR3 is TGTGCCAGCAGTAAGGACTCTAGTGGGGCCAACGTCCTGACTTTC. Translating gives CASSKDSSGANVLTF. The chain employs TRBV6-5 and TRBJ2-6, with a weak D call TRBD2 (5 bases). Trimming shortened V by 5 bases and J by 3 bases, and 11 bases separated the two germline ends. This CDR3 spans 15 amino acids. Germline CDR1 MNHEY, CDR2 SVGAGI.

The rearrangement joins TRBV6-5 to TRBJ2-7, with D unclear. V dropped 2 bases and J dropped 0 bases, with 8 bases sitting between them. The CDR3 has 14 amino acids. Germline CDR1 reads MNHEY; CDR2 reads SVGAGI. This CDR3 is CASSYGANSYEQYF. The CDR3 DNA reads as TGTGCCAGCAGTTACGGAGCTAACTCCTACGAGCAGTACTTC.

CDR3 sequence reads: CASSETPGQTDTQYF. The CDR3 DNA follows: TGTGCCAGCAGTGAGACCCCCGGCCAAACAGATACGCAGTATTTT. This rearrangement joins TRBV6-4 to TRBJ2-3, with no clear D. The germline gives CDR1 MRHNA, CDR2 SNTAGT. The CDR3 runs 15 residues. Trimming stripped 3 bases from V and 3 bases from J, with 13 bases between.

This clone was observed a few times. The gene calls are TRBV6-4 and TRBJ2-7; 7 nucleotides match TRBD1. V shed 4 bases and J 13 bases; nucleotides not matched to a gene: 1. The CDR3 runs to 9 residues. Per the germline V gene, CDR1 is MRHNA and CDR2 is SNTAGT. In DNA form, the CDR3 reads TGTGCCAGCAGTGGGGACAGCTACTTC. Amino acid sequence: CASSGDSYF.

The gene calls are TRBV10-1 and TRBJ2-1; TRBD1 agrees at 8 bases. The junction had 4 bases not matched to a gene; V was cut back by 0 bases and J by 15 bases. Germline CDR1 WNHNN, CDR2 SYGVQD (reference sequence). CDR3 length: 12 residues. DNA of the CDR3: TGCGCCAGCAGTGAGTCGAGACAGGGGACGTTCTTC. This codes for CASSESRQGTFF.

CDR3 coding DNA: TGTGCCAGCAGCGTTAGCGGGGGCAACGGGGAGCTGTTTTTT. Translation gives CASSVSGGNGELFF. This rearrangement joins TRBV9 to TRBJ2-2; 9 nucleotides line up with TRBD2. V shed 2 bases and J 7 bases; nucleotides not matched to a gene: 3. This CDR3 comprises 14 residues. CDR1 is SGDLS and CDR2 is YYNGEE in the germline V gene.

V and J are TRBV27 and TRBJ2-7; possibly TRBD2 for D (6 bases). Germline assignment: CDR1 MNHEY and CDR2 SMNVEV (reference sequence). Trimming removed 2 bases from V and 2 bases from J, with 19 bases in between. This CDR3 region has 17 residues. The CDR3 protein is CASSLIVGGGGPYEQYF. In DNA, the CDR3 is TGTGCCAGCAGTTTAATAGTCGGGGGAGGCGGACCCTACGAGCAGTACTTC.

The table lists this clone with a count of one. The rearrangement links TRBV6-1 to TRBJ1-5; 12 bases are shared with TRBD1. The CDR3 is 17 residues long. The V gene's germline CDR1 is MNHNS and CDR2 SASEGT. V lost 4 bases to trimming and J lost 6 bases; unmatched junction nucleotides: 10. DNA of the CDR3: TGTGCCAGCAGTGCCCTACAGGGACAGGGGGCGATTCAGCCCCAGCATTTT. Its translation is CASSALQGQGAIQPQHF.

The rearrangement links TRBV11-2 to TRBJ2-1; 7 bases align to TRBD1. The CDR3 runs 14 residues. CDR1 and CDR2 from the germline V gene are SGHAT and FQNNGV. V shed 5 bases, J shed 3 bases, and the junction held 4 bases outside the gene matches. Here the CDR3 DNA reads TGTGCCAGCAGCCGGGGACAGCTCTACAATGAGCAGTTCTTC. Translation gives CASSRGQLYNEQFF.

This chain uses TRBV19 with TRBJ2-1; TRBD2 is a possible D gene (6 bases). The CDR3 contains 17 residues. Germline CDR1 and CDR2: LNHDA and SQIVND (reference sequence). The germline V and J ends were trimmed by 1 base and 8 bases, with 21 bases remaining between them. For the CDR3, the DNA is TGTGCCAGTAGTATAGTGGGTCGGGGGACGGGGTCTCATGAGCAGTTCTTC. It is translated as CASSIVGRGTGSHEQFF.

By proportion, this clone is large (0.1 to 1%). The chain carries TRBV7-9 and TRBJ2-1; TRBD2 aligns across 16 bases. CDR3 length: 17 amino acids. V lost 5 bases, J lost 8 bases, and 9 bases stayed unmatched. The germline CDR1 and CDR2 sequences are SEHNR and FQNEAQ (reference sequence). The CDR3 sequence is CASSPGTSGRAIDEQFF. DNA of the CDR3: TGTGCCAGCAGCCCCGGGACTAGCGGGAGGGCCATCGATGAGCAGTTCTTC.

This sequence joins TRBV25-1 and TRBJ1-2, with TRBD1 matching over 8 bases. J gave up 0 bases and V 2 bases, and 8 bases lay outside the gene matches. This CDR3 is built from 17 residues. Germline V gene lookup returns CDR1 MGHDK and CDR2 SYGVNS. CDR3 nucleotide sequence: TGTGCCAGCAGTGAAAGGACAGGGCCAGGGGCTAACTATGGCTACACCTTC. As protein: CASSERTGPGANYGYTF.

The CDR3 here is CASSNSRDTNNEQFF. In DNA form, the CDR3 reads TGTGCCAGCAGCAATTCCCGGGACACCAACAATGAGCAGTTCTTC. The chain recombines TRBV6-1 with TRBJ2-1, with D possibly TRBD1 on 6 matching bases. Germline CDR1 is MNHNS and CDR2 is SASEGT. CDR3 length: 15 amino acids. V was pared by 6 bases and J by 5 bases, with 17 bases between.

This clone appeared once. V is TRBV6-1 and J is TRBJ1-5; D is undetermined. Deletions cut 1 base from V and 6 bases from J, with 13 bases between. CDR1 is MNHNS and CDR2 is SASEGT in the germline V gene. The CDR3 has 15 residues. CDR3 amino acids: CASSEEVGSGQPQHF. CDR3 bases: TGTGCCAGCAGTGAAGAAGTGGGGTCGGGTCAGCCCCAGCATTTT.

This chain joins TRBV5-1 and TRBJ2-1; 9 bases align to TRBD2. This CDR3 spans 15 amino acids. Germline CDR1 reads SGHRS; CDR2 reads YFSETQ. The trim removed 0 bases at V and 4 bases at J, leaving 2 bases unmatched. This CDR3 reads CASSLASGIYNEQFF. The CDR3 DNA reads TGCGCCAGCAGCTTGGCTAGCGGGATTTACAATGAGCAGTTCTTC.

The chain combines TRBV7-8 with TRBJ2-5, with a tentative D call TRBD1 (6 bases). The germline V gene has CDR1 SGHVS and CDR2 FQNEAQ. Trimming shortened V by 4 bases and J by 5 bases, and 29 bases separated the two germline ends. The CDR3 consists of 19 residues. This CDR3 is CASSSPRGSRGGRGETQYF. The CDR3 nucleotides read TGTGCCAGCAGCTCCCCCAGAGGTTCAAGAGGCGGCAGGGGTGAGACCCAGTACTTC.

The rearrangement joins TRBV11-2 to TRBJ2-3; a possible D gene is TRBD1 (6 bases). Deletions cut 3 bases from V and 1 base from J, with 11 bases between. This CDR3 is 15 amino acids long. Germline lookup yields CDR1 SGHAT and CDR2 FQNNGV. CDR3 nucleotides: TGTGCCAGCAGCTTTGCAGGGGATGGCACAGATACGCAGTATTTT. It codes for CASSFAGDGTDTQYF.

The chain employs TRBV28 and TRBJ2-7; 10 positions agree with TRBD2. The CDR3 is made up of 18 amino acids. Germline values: CDR1 MDHEN, CDR2 SYDVKM. V shed 4 bases, J shed 0 bases, and the junction held 12 bases outside the gene matches. This chain's CDR3 is CASSSPRIEREGSYEQYF. CDR3 sequence (DNA): TGTGCCAGCAGTTCACCAAGGATCGAGCGGGAGGGCTCCTACGAGCAGTACTTC.

The CDR3 DNA reads TGTGCCAGCTCCTTCGGACTAGCGGGACGAGAGACCCAGTACTTC. Its protein is CASSFGLAGRETQYF. The chain recombines TRBV18 with TRBJ2-5; 12 positions agree with TRBD2. Trimming took 6 bases from V and 4 from J; bases not matched to a gene: 6. This CDR3 is built from 15 residues. The V gene's germline CDR1 is KGHSH and CDR2 LQKENI.

The genes are TRBV2 and TRBJ1-1; no firm D call. Germline V gene data show CDR1 as SNHLY and CDR2 as FYNNEI. Trimming removed 7 bases from V and 5 bases from J, with 14 bases in between. The CDR3 has 13 residues. CDR3 sequence: CASTETRDTEAFF. In DNA form, the CDR3 reads TGTGCCAGCACCGAGACACGGGATACTGAAGCTTTCTTT.

This rearrangement joins TRBV7-3 to TRBJ2-2; 7 bases agree with TRBD1. The CDR3 has 18 amino acids. Losses at the gene ends were 4 bases for V and 0 bases for J; bases not matched to a gene: 11. Looked up from germline, CDR1 is SGHTA and CDR2 is FQGTGA. For the CDR3, the DNA is TGTGCCAGCAGCTCGGCCCGTAGGACAGGCGCGAACACCGGGGAGCTGTTTTTT. Its translation: CASSSARRTGANTGELFF.

The chain links TRBV20-1 to TRBJ2-2, with D uncertain. This CDR3 region has 11 residues. Per the germline V gene, CDR1 is DFQATT and CDR2 is SNEGSKA (reference sequence). V was trimmed by 3 bases and J by 7 bases, leaving 6 bases between them. The chain's CDR3 is CSASTSGELFF. CDR3 nucleotides: TGCAGTGCTAGTACAAGCGGGGAGCTGTTTTTT.